This entry lists 21 T cell receptor beta chains sequenced from one sample in a study of blood T cell repertoires in COVID-19. This table comes from immunoSEQ multiplex PCR, and its TCRdb copy is limited to in-frame clones, with some not included. There are approximately 51,000 clones in the sample; 91% occur only once, and just under 6.5% lies in the top ten. The sample taken for sequencing was peripheral blood. All receptors come from a man between 65 and 79 years old with active COVID-19.

The chain uses TRBV6-5 and TRBJ2-7, with 9 bases matching TRBD1. The CDR3 covers 15 residues. Germline values: CDR1 MNHEY, CDR2 SVGAGI. V was clipped by 2 bases and J by 4 bases; unmatched bases: 6. The CDR3 DNA is TGTGCCAGCAGTTACGCAGGACAGGGGTCGTACGAGCAGTACTTC. Translating it yields CASSYAGQGSYEQYF.

The chain joins TRBV2 to TRBJ1-1; D is undetermined. The V and J ends lost 7 bases and 1 base respectively, with 13 bases between them. There are 14 residues in the CDR3. The V gene's germline CDR1 is SNHLY and CDR2 FYNNEI. The CDR3 DNA sequence: TGTGCCAGCACCGCGGTGGTAGCGAACACTGAAGCTTTCTTT. Amino acids: CASTAVVANTEAFF.

The chain recombines TRBV7-2 with TRBJ2-3, with D perhaps matching TRBD2 (6 bases). The germline V gene encodes CDR1 SGHTA and CDR2 FQGNSA. Trimming removed 2 bases at V and 5 bases at J, with 23 bases between. CDR3 length: 18 amino acids. DNA of the CDR3: TGTGCCAGCAGCTTAAGGGGCGGGAACCTAGTGGGGAAAGATACGCAGTATTTT. Its protein product is CASSLRGGNLVGKDTQYF.

V is TRBV12-3 or TRBV12-4 and J is TRBJ2-3; D is uncertain. V was trimmed by 4 bases and J by 1 base, leaving 3 bases between them. This CDR3 has 12 amino acids. CDR3 DNA sequence: TGTGCCAGCAGTTCGGGCACAGATACGCAGTATTTT. It is translated as CASSSGTDTQYF.

In regard to this clone: Other DNA sequences of this sample code for an identical CDR3. This chain links TRBV3-1 (or the pseudogene TRBV3-2) with TRBJ1-1, with D perhaps TRBD1 (6 bases). CDR1 and CDR2 from the germline V gene are LGHDT and YNNKEL (reference sequence). The CDR3 runs 14 residues. Trimming removed 3 bases from V and 1 base from J, with 9 bases in between. DNA of the CDR3: TGTGCCAGCAGCCAGAGGGACAAGAACACTGAAGCTTTCTTT. The encoded protein is CASSQRDKNTEAFF.

In its sample, this clone was seen once. The chain uses TRBV5-1 and TRBJ2-3, with TRBD2 matching 9 bases. The CDR3 length is 15 residues. The V segment lost 4 bases and the J segment 4 bases; nucleotides outside the gene matches: 7. Looked up from germline, CDR1 is SGHRS and CDR2 is YFSETQ. The CDR3 reads CASSPRGGGADTQYF. CDR3 in DNA: TGCGCCAGCAGCCCGCGAGGCGGGGGGGCAGATACGCAGTATTTT.

The chain joins TRBV19 to TRBJ2-1, with a tentative D call TRBD1 (6 bases). Trimming left V 7 bases short and J 0 bases short, with 13 bases between. CDR1 is LNHDA and CDR2 is SQIVND in the germline V gene (reference sequence). The CDR3 is made up of 15 amino acids. The chain's CDR3 is CASIGGASSYNEQFF. Written as DNA, the CDR3 is TGTGCCAGTATTGGGGGCGCAAGCTCCTACAATGAGCAGTTCTTC.

The chain joins TRBV6-5 to TRBJ1-6; 9 positions agree with TRBD1. V was clipped by 7 bases and J by 7 bases; unmatched bases: 5. CDR3 length equals 14 residues. Germline CDR1 reads MNHEY; CDR2 reads SVGAGI. The CDR3 DNA is TGTGCCAGCAACACAGACAGGGGGAATTCACCCCTCCACTTT. It encodes CASNTDRGNSPLHF.

As regards this clone: The sample has other DNA sequences that encode this CDR3 too. CDR3 bases: TGCAGCGTTGAAGGAGTGGACTCCCTGAATGGCTACACCTTC. This gives the protein CSVEGVDSLNGYTF. The gene calls are TRBV29-1 and TRBJ1-2, with D hard to call. The CDR3 is 14 residues long. The V gene lost 1 base and the J gene lost 6 bases, with 15 bases spanning the gap. Germline CDR1 SQVTM, CDR2 ANQGSEA.

The V gene is TRBV18, the J gene TRBJ1-4; 8 bases fit TRBD1. Trimming at V came to 4 bases and at J to 8 bases, leaving 9 bases not matched to a gene. CDR1 is KGHSH, CDR2 LQKENI, per germline. This CDR3 contains 15 residues. CDR3 sequence (DNA): TGTGCCAGCTCACTTTCGGGACAGGTGGGCGAAAAACTGTTTTTT. Its protein product is CASSLSGQVGEKLFF.

The chain recombines TRBV2 with TRBJ2-2, with 7 nucleotides matching TRBD1. Trimming removed 6 bases from V and 4 bases from J; junction bases left unmatched: 5. Looked up from germline, CDR1 is SNHLY and CDR2 is FYNNEI. This CDR3 spans 14 amino acids. The chain's CDR3 is CASRSTGTTGELFF. The CDR3, as DNA: TGTGCCAGCAGATCGACAGGGACCACCGGGGAGCTGTTTTTT.

The gene calls are TRBV5-1 and TRBJ1-2; D unclear. The CDR3 spans 16 residues. CDR1 and CDR2 from the germline V gene are SGHRS and YFSETQ. Between the trimmed V and J ends, which lost 4 bases and 2 bases, there was a span of 18 bases. Written as DNA, the CDR3 is TGCGCCAGCAGCCCATCGGGAGGGAATGGGAACTATGGCTACACCTTC. It encodes CASSPSGGNGNYGYTF.

The CDR3 sequence is CASSSLLQETQYF. The CDR3 bases are TGTGCCAGCAGCTCCCTTTTACAAGAGACCCAGTACTTC. The chain links TRBV7-2 to TRBJ2-5; no clear D. With 4 bases removed from V and 2 bases from J, the gap between germline ends came to 8 bases. The CDR3 spans 13 residues. Germline lookup yields CDR1 SGHTA and CDR2 FQGNSA. Based on the CDR3 plus reference TRBV7-2 and TRBJ2-5, the full variable domain is GAGVSQSPSNKVTEKGKDVELRCDPISGHTALYWYRQSLGQGLEFLIYFQGNSAPDKSGLPSDRFSAERTGGSVSTLTIQRTQQEDSAVYLCASSSLLQETQYFGPGTRLLVL.

This clone has only one observation. The V and J genes are TRBV12-3 or TRBV12-4 and TRBJ2-7; TRBD2 is a possible D gene (5 bases). There are 13 residues in the CDR3. V dropped 4 bases and J dropped 3 bases, with 10 bases sitting between them. The CDR3 protein is CASSYGESYEQYF. CDR3 DNA sequence: TGTGCCAGCAGTTACGGGGAGAGCTACGAGCAGTACTTC.

This clone was found once. V gene TRBV5-5 combines with J gene TRBJ1-5; TRBD1 matches 7 bases. The CDR3 has 16 amino acids. Germline V gene data show CDR1 as SGHKS and CDR2 as YYEKEE (reference sequence). With 4 bases clipped from V and 3 bases from J, the junction kept 10 bases outside the gene matches. CDR3 residues: CASSTGQPRINQPQHF. CDR3 bases: TGTGCCAGCAGCACGGGACAGCCAAGGATCAATCAGCCCCAGCATTTT.

V usage is TRBV6-4 and J usage is TRBJ2-2; 7 positions match TRBD1. The CDR3 totals 16 residues. CDR1 and CDR2 (germline): MRHNA, SNTAGT. V shed 2 bases and J 5 bases; nucleotides not matched to a gene: 8. CDR3 sequence: CASSDQGGQTTGELFF. The CDR3 coding sequence is TGTGCCAGCAGTGACCAAGGGGGACAGACAACCGGGGAGCTGTTTTTT.

The chain couples TRBV6-5 to TRBJ1-2; D gene uncertain. CDR1 MNHEY and CDR2 SVGAGI come from the germline V gene. The V and J ends lost 6 bases and 0 bases respectively, with 14 bases between them. The CDR3 runs 15 residues. The CDR3 protein is CASRALQSTNYGYTF. DNA of the CDR3: TGTGCCAGCAGGGCCTTACAGAGTACTAACTATGGCTACACCTTC.

The V call is TRBV7-2, the J call TRBJ1-1; no reliable D call. Germline assignment: CDR1 SGHTA and CDR2 FQGNSA. The ends were cut back, 3 bases at V and 1 base at J, with 9 bases in the middle. The CDR3 spans 14 residues. The CDR3 nucleotides are TGTGCCAGCAGCTTGATGGTGAGGAACACTGAAGCTTTCTTT. Translation: CASSLMVRNTEAFF.

V is TRBV7-8 and J is TRBJ1-6, with a possible D match to TRBD1 (6 bases). This CDR3 region has 17 residues. Germline V CDR1 and CDR2: SGHVS, FQNEAQ. V lost 4 bases and J lost 10, with 23 bases in between. The CDR3 DNA sequence: TGTGCCAGCAGCTCACGGGGGGGCGCGGGAATAGGGTCACCCCTCCACTTT. Amino acids: CASSSRGGAGIGSPLHF.

In DNA form, the CDR3 reads TGTGCCAGCAGTTACTTGAGAGATAAACTGGAGACCCAGTACTTC. It translates to CASSYLRDKLETQYF. V is TRBV6-2 or TRBV6-3 and J is TRBJ2-5; D is ambiguous. The CDR3 has 15 amino acids. Germline V gene data show CDR1 as MNHEY and CDR2 as SVGEGT. Trimming removed 1 base from V and 5 bases from J, with 14 bases in between.

The chain combines TRBV9 with TRBJ2-1; 7 bases align to TRBD2. This CDR3 is built from 15 residues. From germline, CDR1 is SGDLS and CDR2 YYNGEE. The junction had 6 bases not matched to a gene; V was cut back by 3 bases and J by 3 bases. Here the CDR3 reads CASSASSGLYNEQFF. The CDR3 DNA is TGTGCCAGCAGCGCCTCTAGCGGACTCTACAATGAGCAGTTCTTC.